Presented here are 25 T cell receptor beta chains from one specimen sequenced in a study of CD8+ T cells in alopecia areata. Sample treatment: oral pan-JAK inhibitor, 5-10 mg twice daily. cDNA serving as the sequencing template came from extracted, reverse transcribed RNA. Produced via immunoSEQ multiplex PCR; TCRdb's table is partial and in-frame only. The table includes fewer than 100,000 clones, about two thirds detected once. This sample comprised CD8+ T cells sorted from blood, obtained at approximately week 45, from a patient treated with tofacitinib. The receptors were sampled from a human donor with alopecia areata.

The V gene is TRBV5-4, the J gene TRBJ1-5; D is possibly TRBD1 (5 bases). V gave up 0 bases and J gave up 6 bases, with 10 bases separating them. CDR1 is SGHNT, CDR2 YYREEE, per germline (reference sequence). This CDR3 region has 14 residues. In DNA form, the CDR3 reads TGTGCCAGCAGCTTGGGGGGGGTTACTCAGCCCCAGCATTTT. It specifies CASSLGGVTQPQHF.

The CDR3 DNA follows: TGCGCCAGCGGGGGCCCTAACAATGAGCAGTTCTTC. Its translation: CASGGPNNEQFF. The rearrangement uses TRBV10-1 and TRBJ2-1; D is possibly TRBD1 (6 bases). The V end was cut by 8 bases, the J end by 5 bases, with 10 bases between. The length of the CDR3 is 12 residues. Looked up from germline, CDR1 is WNHNN and CDR2 is SYGVQD (reference sequence).

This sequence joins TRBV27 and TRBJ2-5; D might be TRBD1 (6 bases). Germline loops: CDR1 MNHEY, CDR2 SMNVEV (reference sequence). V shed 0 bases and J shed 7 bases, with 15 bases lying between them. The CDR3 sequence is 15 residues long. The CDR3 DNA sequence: TGTGCCAGCAGTTTATCGTCACAGGGTGGGGCGACCCAGTACTTC. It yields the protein CASSLSSQGGATQYF.

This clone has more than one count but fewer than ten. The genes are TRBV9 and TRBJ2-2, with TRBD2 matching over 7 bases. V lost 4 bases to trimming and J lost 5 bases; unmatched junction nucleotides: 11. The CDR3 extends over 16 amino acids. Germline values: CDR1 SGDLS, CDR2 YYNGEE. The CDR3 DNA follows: TGTGCCAGCAGCACCCTTGGGGGGGAGAAGACCGGGGAGCTGTTTTTT. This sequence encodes CASSTLGGEKTGELFF.

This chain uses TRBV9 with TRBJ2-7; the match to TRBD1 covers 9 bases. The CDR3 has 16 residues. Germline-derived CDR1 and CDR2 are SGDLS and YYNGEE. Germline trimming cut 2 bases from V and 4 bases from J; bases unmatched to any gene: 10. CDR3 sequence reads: CASSVTGTGSLYEQYF. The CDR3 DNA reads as TGTGCCAGCAGCGTGACCGGGACAGGGTCGTTATACGAGCAGTACTTC.

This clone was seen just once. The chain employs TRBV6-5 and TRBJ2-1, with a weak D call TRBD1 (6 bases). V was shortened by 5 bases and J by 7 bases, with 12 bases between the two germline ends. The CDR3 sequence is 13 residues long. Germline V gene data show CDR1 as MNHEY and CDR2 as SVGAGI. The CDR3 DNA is TGTGCCAGCAGTCTGACAGGTCCAAATGAGCAGTTCTTC. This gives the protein CASSLTGPNEQFF.

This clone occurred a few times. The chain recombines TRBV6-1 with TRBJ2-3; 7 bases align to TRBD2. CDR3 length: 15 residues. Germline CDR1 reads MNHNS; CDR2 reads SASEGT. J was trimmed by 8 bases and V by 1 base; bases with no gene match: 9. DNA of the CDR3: TGTGCCAGCAGTGAAGTGGCTAGCGGAGGGTCTACGCAGTATTTT. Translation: CASSEVASGGSTQYF.

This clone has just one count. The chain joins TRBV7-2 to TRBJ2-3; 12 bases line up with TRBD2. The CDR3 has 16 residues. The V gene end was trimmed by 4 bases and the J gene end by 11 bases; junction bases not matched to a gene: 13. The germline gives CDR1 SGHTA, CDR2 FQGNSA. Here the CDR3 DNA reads TGTGCCAGCAGCTCCTCAGGGGCTAGCGGGGGGGCCGGGCAGTATTTT. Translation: CASSSSGASGGAGQYF.

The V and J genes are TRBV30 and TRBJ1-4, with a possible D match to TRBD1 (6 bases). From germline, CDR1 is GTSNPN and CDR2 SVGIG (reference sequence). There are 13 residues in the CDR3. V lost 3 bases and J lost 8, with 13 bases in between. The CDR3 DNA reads TGTGCCTGGAGCATGACAGGTCGAGAAAAACTGTTTTTT. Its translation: CAWSMTGREKLFF.

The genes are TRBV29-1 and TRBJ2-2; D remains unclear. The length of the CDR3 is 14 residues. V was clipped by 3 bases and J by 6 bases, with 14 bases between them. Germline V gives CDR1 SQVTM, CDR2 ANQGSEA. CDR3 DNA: TGCAGCGTTGAGTTTCTGGGTCTGGCCGGGGAGCTGTTTTTT. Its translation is CSVEFLGLAGELFF.

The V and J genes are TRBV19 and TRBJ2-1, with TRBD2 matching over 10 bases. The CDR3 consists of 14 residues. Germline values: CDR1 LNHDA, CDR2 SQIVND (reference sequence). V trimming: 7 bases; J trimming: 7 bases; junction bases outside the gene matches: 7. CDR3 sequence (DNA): TGTGCCAGTAATCCCAGCGGGGGGGCGAATGAGCAGTTCTTC. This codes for CASNPSGGANEQFF.

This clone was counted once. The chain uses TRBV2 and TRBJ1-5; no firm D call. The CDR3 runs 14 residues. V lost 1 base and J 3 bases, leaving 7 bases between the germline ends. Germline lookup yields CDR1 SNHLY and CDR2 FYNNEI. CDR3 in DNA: TGTGCCAGCAGTGAAGTAGGTCCCAATCAGCCCCAGCATTTT. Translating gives CASSEVGPNQPQHF.

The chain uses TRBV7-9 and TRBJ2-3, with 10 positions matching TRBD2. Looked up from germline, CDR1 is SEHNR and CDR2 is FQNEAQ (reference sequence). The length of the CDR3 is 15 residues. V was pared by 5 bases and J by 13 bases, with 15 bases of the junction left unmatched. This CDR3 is CASSPRGLLAGEEYF. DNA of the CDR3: TGTGCCAGCAGCCCCAGAGGTCTCCTAGCGGGGGAGGAGTATTTT.

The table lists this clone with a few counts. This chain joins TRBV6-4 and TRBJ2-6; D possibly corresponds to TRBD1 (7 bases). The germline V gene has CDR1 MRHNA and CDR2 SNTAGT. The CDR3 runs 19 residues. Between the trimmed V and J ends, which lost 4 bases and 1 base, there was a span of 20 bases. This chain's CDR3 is CASSGDAGQQISGANVLTF. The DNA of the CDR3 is TGTGCCAGCAGTGGCGACGCGGGACAGCAAATTTCTGGGGCCAACGTCCTGACTTTC.

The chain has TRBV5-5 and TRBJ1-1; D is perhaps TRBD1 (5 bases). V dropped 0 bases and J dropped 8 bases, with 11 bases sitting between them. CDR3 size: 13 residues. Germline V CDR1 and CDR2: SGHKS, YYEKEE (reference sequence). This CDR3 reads CASSLGAGTEAFF. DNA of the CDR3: TGTGCCAGCAGCTTGGGGGCCGGGACGGAAGCTTTCTTT.

The CDR3 bases are TGTGCCAGCAGCTTAGTCCCTCAAGGGGAGCAGTTCTTC. Protein sequence: CASSLVPQGEQFF. The V call is TRBV7-7, the J call TRBJ2-1; D is unclear. The CDR3 runs to 13 residues. Trimming shortened V by 1 base and J by 10 bases, and 11 bases separated the two germline ends. Looked up from germline, CDR1 is SSHAT and CDR2 is FNYEAQ (reference sequence).

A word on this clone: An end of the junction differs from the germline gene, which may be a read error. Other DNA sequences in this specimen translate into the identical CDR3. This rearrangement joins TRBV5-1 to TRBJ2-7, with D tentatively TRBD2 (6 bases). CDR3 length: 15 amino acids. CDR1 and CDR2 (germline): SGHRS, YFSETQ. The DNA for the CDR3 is TGCGCCAGCAGAGCCGGGCCCGGGAGCTCCTATGAGCAGTACTTC. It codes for CASRAGPGSSYEQYF.

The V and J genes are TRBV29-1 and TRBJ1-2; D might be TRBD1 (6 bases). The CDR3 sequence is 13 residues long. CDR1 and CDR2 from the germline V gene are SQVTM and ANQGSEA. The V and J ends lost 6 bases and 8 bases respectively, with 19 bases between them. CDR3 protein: CSVAVRGSRGYTF. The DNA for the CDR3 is TGCAGCGTCGCCGTGAGGGGGTCGCGAGGCTACACCTTC.

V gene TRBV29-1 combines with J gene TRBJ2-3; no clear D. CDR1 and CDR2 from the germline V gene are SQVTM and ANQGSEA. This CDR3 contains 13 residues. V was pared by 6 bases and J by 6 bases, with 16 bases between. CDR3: CSVQKGYSDTQYF. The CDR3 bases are TGCAGCGTCCAGAAAGGCTACTCGGATACGCAGTATTTT.

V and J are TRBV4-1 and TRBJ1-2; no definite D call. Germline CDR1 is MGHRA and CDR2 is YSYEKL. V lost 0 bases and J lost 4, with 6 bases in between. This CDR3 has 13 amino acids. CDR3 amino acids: CASSQEGTYGYTF. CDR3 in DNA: TGCGCCAGCAGCCAAGAGGGAACCTATGGCTACACCTTC.

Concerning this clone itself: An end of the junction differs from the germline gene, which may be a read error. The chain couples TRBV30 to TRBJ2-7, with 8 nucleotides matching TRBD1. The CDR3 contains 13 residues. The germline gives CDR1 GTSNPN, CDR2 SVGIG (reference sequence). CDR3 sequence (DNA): TGTGCCTGGAGTCGGACAGGGTCCCAACCCCTTGACTTC. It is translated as CAWSRTGSQPLDF.

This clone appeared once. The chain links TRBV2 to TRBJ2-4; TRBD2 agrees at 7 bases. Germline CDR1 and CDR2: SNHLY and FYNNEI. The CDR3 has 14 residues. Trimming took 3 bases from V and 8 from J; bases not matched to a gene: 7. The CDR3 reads CASSDGRGRDIQYF. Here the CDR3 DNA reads TGTGCCAGCAGTGATGGGAGGGGTCGAGACATTCAGTACTTC.

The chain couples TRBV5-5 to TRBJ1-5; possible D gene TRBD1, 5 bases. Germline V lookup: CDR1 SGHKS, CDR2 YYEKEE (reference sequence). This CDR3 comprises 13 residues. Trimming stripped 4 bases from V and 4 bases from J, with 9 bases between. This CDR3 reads CASSPGGNQPQHF. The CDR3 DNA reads TGTGCCAGCAGCCCCGGGGGGAATCAGCCCCAGCATTTT.

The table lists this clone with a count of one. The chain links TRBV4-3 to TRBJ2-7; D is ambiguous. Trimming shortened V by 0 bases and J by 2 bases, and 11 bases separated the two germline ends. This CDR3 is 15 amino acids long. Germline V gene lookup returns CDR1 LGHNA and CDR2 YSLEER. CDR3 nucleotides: TGCGCCAGCAGCCAAGATAAAGGTGGGGCCTACGAGCAGTACTTC. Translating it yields CASSQDKGGAYEQYF.

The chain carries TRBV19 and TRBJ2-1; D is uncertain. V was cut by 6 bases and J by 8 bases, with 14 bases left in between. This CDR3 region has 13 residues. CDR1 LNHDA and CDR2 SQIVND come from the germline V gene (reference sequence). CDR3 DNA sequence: TGTGCCAGTAGCCCATCGAGTGGGGATGAGCAGTTCTTC. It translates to CASSPSSGDEQFF.